Listed here is a single TCR beta chain. Its antigen is unidentified. The record originates from a study of identical twins. Germline CDR1 DFQATT, CDR2 SNEGSKA (reference sequence). V was trimmed by 2 bases and J by 6 bases, leaving 8 bases between them. The CDR3 sequence is 12 residues long. TCRdb re-called the 5' RACE reads through MiXCR, storing one row per CDR3 protein. The sample includes 220,000 or so distinct CDR3 sequences, 5.5% to 8% of them seen just once. Study findings and constraints: Surplus twin overlap in beta out-of-frame sequences was less pronounced.

These data are also associated with another study on yellow fever vaccine responses in identical twins.

The V and J genes are TRBV20-1 and TRBJ2-1, with a possible D match to TRBD2 (5 bases). Sequencing was carried out using memory (CD45RO+) T cells sorted from blood. The sequence was collected from a woman between 18 and 30 years old in good health. The CDR3 loop is CSARTSTNEQFF. CDR3 DNA sequence: TGCAGTGCTAGAACTAGTACCAATGAGCAGTTCTTC.